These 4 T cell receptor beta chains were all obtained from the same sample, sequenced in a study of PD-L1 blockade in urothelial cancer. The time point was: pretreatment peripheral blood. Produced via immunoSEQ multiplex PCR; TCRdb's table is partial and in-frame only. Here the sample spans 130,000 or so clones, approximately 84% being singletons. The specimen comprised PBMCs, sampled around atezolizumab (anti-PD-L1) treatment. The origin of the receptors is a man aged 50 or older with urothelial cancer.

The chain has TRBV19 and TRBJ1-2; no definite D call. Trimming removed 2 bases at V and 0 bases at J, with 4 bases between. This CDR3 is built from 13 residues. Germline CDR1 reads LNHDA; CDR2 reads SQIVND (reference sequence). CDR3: CASSIQSNYGYTF. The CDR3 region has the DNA TGTGCCAGTAGTATACAATCTAACTATGGCTACACCTTC.

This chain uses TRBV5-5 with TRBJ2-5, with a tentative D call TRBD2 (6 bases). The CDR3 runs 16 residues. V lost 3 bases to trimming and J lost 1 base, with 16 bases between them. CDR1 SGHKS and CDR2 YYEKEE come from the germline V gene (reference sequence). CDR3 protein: CASSYQNSGGQETQYF. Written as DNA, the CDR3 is TGTGCCAGCAGCTATCAAAACTCCGGGGGCCAAGAGACCCAGTACTTC.

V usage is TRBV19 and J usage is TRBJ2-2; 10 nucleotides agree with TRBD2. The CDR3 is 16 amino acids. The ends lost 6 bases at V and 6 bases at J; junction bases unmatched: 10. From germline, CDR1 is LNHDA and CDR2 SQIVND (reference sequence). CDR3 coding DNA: TGTGCCAGTAGCGCTAGCGGGAGTATAGGCGCCGGGGAGCTGTTTTTT. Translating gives CASSASGSIGAGELFF.

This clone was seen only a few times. CDR3 protein: CASSVAGFDTIYF. DNA for the CDR3: TGTGCCAGCAGCGTAGCAGGTTTCGACACCATATATTTT. J is TRBJ1-3 and V is TRBV9; unclear D gene. V lost 0 bases and J lost 8, with 9 bases in between. Germline V gene data show CDR1 as SGDLS and CDR2 as YYNGEE. The CDR3 covers 13 residues.